The 13 T cell receptor beta chains in this list originate from one sample, sequenced in a study of CD8 T cells in Susac syndrome. The RNA, about 0.5 to 1 ug, was put through reverse transcription using random hexamers. One entry per CDR3 protein, called by TCRdb with MiXCR from the immunoSEQ multiplex PCR reads. The profile shows about 430,000 distinct CDR3 sequences, approximately 85% of them singletons. The sample comprised CD8+ T cells from PBMCs. Source of these receptors: a human donor with multiple sclerosis.

The chain couples TRBV29-1 to TRBJ2-7; D is unresolved. The V and J ends lost 4 bases and 0 bases respectively, with 10 bases between them. From germline, CDR1 is SQVTM and CDR2 ANQGSEA. This CDR3 contains 13 residues. CDR3 sequence reads: CSVAGPISYEQYF. CDR3 coding DNA: TGCAGCGTTGCCGGGCCTATCTCCTACGAGCAGTACTTC.

This chain connects TRBV29-1 to TRBJ2-1; possibly TRBD2 for D (5 bases). Trimming left V 2 bases short and J 14 bases short, with 13 bases between. CDR1 is SQVTM, CDR2 ANQGSEA, per germline. The CDR3 is 11 amino acids. In DNA, the CDR3 is TGCAGCGTTGAACGGGAAGGGTTAAAGTTCTTC. Protein sequence: CSVEREGLKFF.

J is TRBJ2-7 and V is TRBV27; no definite D call. Per the germline V gene, CDR1 is MNHEY and CDR2 is SMNVEV (reference sequence). The V end was cut by 6 bases, the J end by 4 bases, with 10 bases between. CDR3 length equals 12 residues. CDR3 protein: CASRASLYEQYF. The CDR3 bases are TGTGCCAGCAGGGCTTCATTGTACGAGCAGTACTTC.

This clonotype showed up just a few times. The V call is TRBV4-1, the J call TRBJ2-7; D might be TRBD2 (5 bases). V lost 1 base and J lost 0, with 10 bases in between. Germline V CDR1 and CDR2: MGHRA, YSYEKL. The CDR3 length is 15 residues. In DNA form, the CDR3 reads TGCGCCAGCAGCCAAGGGGCGGGTAGCTCCTACGAGCAGTACTTC. The encoded protein is CASSQGAGSSYEQYF.

The chain couples TRBV7-8 to TRBJ2-7; D may be TRBD1 (5 bases). CDR3 length: 14 residues. The germline gives CDR1 SGHVS, CDR2 FQNEAQ. V dropped 1 base and J dropped 3 bases, with 10 bases sitting between them. The CDR3 reads CASSLVGRDYEQYF. CDR3 nucleotide sequence: TGTGCCAGCAGCTTAGTCGGCAGGGACTACGAGCAGTACTTC. Using reference TRBV7-8 and TRBJ2-7 for the parts outside the CDR3, the full variable domain is GAGVSQSPRYKVAKRGQDVALRCDPISGHVSLFWYQQALGQGPEFLTYFQNEAQLDKSGLPSDRFFAERPEGSVSTLKIQRTQQEDSAVYLCASSLVGRDYEQYFGPGTRLTVT.

This clonotype was detected once. The V and J genes are TRBV4-1 and TRBJ2-7, with D unclear. The CDR3 extends over 13 amino acids. Per the germline V gene, CDR1 is MGHRA and CDR2 is YSYEKL. Trimming stripped 1 base from V and 3 bases from J, with 7 bases between. The CDR3 sequence: CASSQAPNYEQYF. The CDR3 bases are TGCGCCAGCAGCCAAGCCCCGAACTACGAGCAGTACTTC.

This chain connects TRBV3-1 to TRBJ1-1; no clear D. CDR1 and CDR2 (germline): LGHDT, YNNKEL (reference sequence). The CDR3 runs to 11 residues. V was pared by 0 bases and J by 7 bases, with 3 bases between. The CDR3 here is CASSQEDEAFF. CDR3 coding DNA: TGTGCCAGCAGCCAAGAAGATGAAGCTTTCTTT. The variable domain in full, completed from reference TRBV3-1 and TRBJ1-1, reads DTAVSQTPKYLVTQMGNDKSIKCEQNLGHDTMYWYKQDSKKFLKIMFSYNNKELIINETVPNRFSPKSPDKAHLNLHINSLELGDSAVYFCASSQEDEAFFGQGTRLTVV.

The chain is built from TRBV4-1 and TRBJ1-2; weak D call: TRBD1 (5 bases). The CDR3 has 16 residues. V lost 3 bases to trimming and J lost 4 bases, with 18 bases between them. CDR1 and CDR2 from the germline V gene are MGHRA and YSYEKL. CDR3 DNA sequence: TGCGCCAGCAGCCAGGCAGAGACAGAAACTCTCTATGGCTACACCTTC. Its protein is CASSQAETETLYGYTF.

The chain joins TRBV4-1 to TRBJ1-1; D unclear. Germline-derived CDR1 and CDR2 are MGHRA and YSYEKL. The CDR3 loop spans 15 amino acids. Trimming pared 1 base from V and 2 bases from J, leaving 11 bases between. CDR3 nucleotides: TGCGCCAGCAGCCAAGTTGGGTCGCTAAACACTGAAGCTTTCTTT. Its translation is CASSQVGSLNTEAFF.

V is TRBV4-1 and J is TRBJ2-7; 7 bases fit TRBD2. There are 18 residues in the CDR3. Germline CDR1 is MGHRA and CDR2 is YSYEKL. J was trimmed by 5 bases and V by 1 base; bases with no gene match: 17. CDR3 bases: TGCGCCAGCAGCCAAGGGTTTGGGGGAGGGCCTTTCCCGGACGAGCAGTACTTC. Its translation: CASSQGFGGGPFPDEQYF.

The V gene is TRBV6-5, the J gene TRBJ2-7; 12 positions agree with TRBD1. The CDR3 totals 15 residues. V lost 6 bases and J lost 4; bases outside the gene matches: 7. Germline V gives CDR1 MNHEY, CDR2 SVGAGI. CDR3 DNA sequence: TGTGCCAGCAGCCTCCGGGACAGGGGGCAATACGAGCAGTACTTC. It specifies CASSLRDRGQYEQYF.

This sequence joins TRBV27 and TRBJ2-5; 13 nucleotides match TRBD2. Per the germline V gene, CDR1 is MNHEY and CDR2 is SMNVEV (reference sequence). Losses at the gene ends were 5 bases for V and 5 bases for J; bases not matched to a gene: 8. The CDR3 is 16 amino acids. The CDR3, as DNA: TGTGCCAGCAGTCTCGGACTAGCGGGAGCTTGGGAGACCCAGTACTTC. This codes for CASSLGLAGAWETQYF.

The rearrangement links TRBV11-2 to TRBJ1-1, with TRBD1 identical over 11 bases. Germline loops: CDR1 SGHAT, CDR2 FQNNGV. CDR3 length: 14 residues. V was clipped by 5 bases and J by 7 bases; unmatched bases: 6. In nucleotides, the CDR3 is TGTGCCAGCAGCCCCGGGACAGGGGGATTTGAAGCTTTCTTT. This sequence encodes CASSPGTGGFEAFF.